What follows are 30 T cell receptor beta chains derived from one specimen sequenced in a study of PD-1 blockade in classical Hodgkin lymphoma. Time point here: cycle 4 day 1 (C4D1), after 5 to 7 weeks of nivolumab. Every patient had relapsed following autologous stem cell transplantation, and cohorts differed in brentuximab vedotin exposure. Clones were read by immunoSEQ multiplex PCR, and TCRdb kept only the in-frame ones, dropping some. The sample has 20,000 or so clones, around 84% seen once; the top ten hold around 21%. Sequences were derived from peripheral blood mononuclear cells (PBMCs), sampled before the fourth cycle of nivolumab. The receptors stem from a human donor with classical Hodgkin lymphoma.

V usage is TRBV4-1 and J usage is TRBJ1-2; D remains unclear. The CDR3 consists of 12 residues. The germline CDR1 and CDR2 sequences are MGHRA and YSYEKL. Trimming removed 0 bases at V and 8 bases at J, with 7 bases between. CDR3 in DNA: TGCGCCAGCAGCCAAGATTTGAAGGGCTACACCTTC. As protein: CASSQDLKGYTF.

This clone was observed a single time. The chain combines TRBV30 with TRBJ1-5; 9 bases agree with TRBD1. Germline trimming cut 1 base from V and 6 bases from J; bases unmatched to any gene: 10. The CDR3 extends over 16 amino acids. The V gene's germline CDR1 is GTSNPN and CDR2 SVGIG (reference sequence). The CDR3 spells CAWSAVGTGKGQPQHF. The CDR3 DNA sequence: TGTGCCTGGAGTGCTGTAGGGACAGGGAAAGGTCAGCCCCAGCATTTT.

This rearrangement joins TRBV18 to TRBJ1-1, with TRBD1 matching 7 bases. Germline CDR1 is KGHSH and CDR2 is LQKENI. V shed 2 bases and J 2 bases; nucleotides not matched to a gene: 8. CDR3 length equals 16 residues. The DNA for the CDR3 is TGTGCCAGCTCACCAATACCGGGACAGAAAAACACTGAAGCTTTCTTT. Amino acids: CASSPIPGQKNTEAFF.

V gene TRBV29-1 combines with J gene TRBJ2-3; unclear D gene. Trimming took off 3 bases at V and 4 bases at J, with 17 bases between the two ends. Germline CDR1 and CDR2: SQVTM and ANQGSEA. The CDR3 has 15 amino acids. The CDR3 DNA reads TGCAGCGTTGATTGGCGGAAGGAATCCGCAGATACGCAGTATTTT. It yields the protein CSVDWRKESADTQYF.

The chain recombines TRBV28 with TRBJ2-7; weak D call: TRBD2 (7 bases). CDR1 is MDHEN and CDR2 is SYDVKM in the germline V gene. CDR3 length: 15 residues. The V gene lost 6 bases and the J gene lost 1 base, with 16 bases spanning the gap. The CDR3 spells CASRRTAGGSYEQYV. CDR3 DNA: TGTGCCAGCAGAAGGACAGCCGGGGGGTCCTACGAGCAGTACGTC.

This chain uses TRBV6-1 with TRBJ1-2; 8 bases map to TRBD1. The CDR3 sequence is 14 residues long. V lost 4 bases, J lost 6 bases, and 7 bases stayed unmatched. The germline V gene has CDR1 MNHNS and CDR2 SASEGT. The DNA for the CDR3 is TGTGCCAGCAGTGCCCGACAGGGGAGGGATGGCTACACCTTC. Its translation is CASSARQGRDGYTF.

The chain couples TRBV6-1 to TRBJ2-2; 7 positions agree with TRBD2. Germline loops: CDR1 MNHNS, CDR2 SASEGT. V was pared by 3 bases and J by 2 bases, with 12 bases of the junction left unmatched. This CDR3 has 18 residues. CDR3 bases: TGTGCCAGCAGTGACCCTTTGGCAGGCGGGAGAAACACCGGGGAGCTGTTTTTT. Translation: CASSDPLAGGRNTGELFF.

This clone was found once. The gene calls are TRBV6-4 and TRBJ2-1; 9 bases agree with TRBD2. CDR1 is MRHNA and CDR2 is SNTAGT in the germline V gene. Trimming took 3 bases from V and 8 from J; bases not matched to a gene: 11. The CDR3 runs 16 residues. CDR3 loop: CASSDVLAGAGDEQFF. CDR3 bases: TGTGCCAGCAGTGATGTACTAGCGGGCGCGGGGGATGAGCAGTTCTTC.

The chain joins TRBV2 to TRBJ2-1; the match to TRBD1 covers 7 bases. The J segment lost 2 bases and the V segment lost 6 bases, leaving 10 bases of the junction unmatched. Germline V gene data show CDR1 as SNHLY and CDR2 as FYNNEI. This CDR3 is 16 amino acids long. The DNA for the CDR3 is TGTGCCAGCAGCGCTTTCGACAGGGTCACCTACAATGAGCAGTTCTTC. Translation gives CASSAFDRVTYNEQFF.

This rearrangement joins TRBV5-1 to TRBJ2-1, with 7 bases fitting TRBD2. Germline V gene lookup returns CDR1 SGHRS and CDR2 YFSETQ. The CDR3 consists of 17 residues. V lost 0 bases and J lost 11; bases outside the gene matches: 17. The DNA of the CDR3 is TGCGCCAGCAGCTTGGGTTTAGGACTAGACCCCGCAAGCAAGCAGTTCTTC. Translating gives CASSLGLGLDPASKQFF.

This chain joins TRBV5-1 and TRBJ2-7; 7 positions match TRBD2. V shed 5 bases, J shed 2 bases, and the junction held 10 bases outside the gene matches. This CDR3 contains 15 residues. CDR1 is SGHRS and CDR2 is YFSETQ in the germline V gene. CDR3 bases: TGCGCCAGCAGTACGGGCGGGGGTGTTCCCTACGAGCAGTACTTC. It yields the protein CASSTGGGVPYEQYF.

About this clone itself: Distinct nucleotide sequences in the sample also encode this CDR3. The chain employs TRBV14 and TRBJ1-3; a weak D match, TRBD1 (6 bases). The ends were cut back, 1 base at V and 7 bases at J, with 8 bases in the middle. This CDR3 has 13 amino acids. Germline CDR1 SGHDN, CDR2 FVKESK. As DNA, the CDR3 is TGTGCCAGCAGCCAAGTCGGGGGCAACACCATATATTTT. It is translated as CASSQVGGNTIYF.

This clone occurred a few times. The gene calls are TRBV19 and TRBJ2-5; 8 bases are a match to TRBD1. Germline V lookup: CDR1 LNHDA, CDR2 SQIVND (reference sequence). The J segment lost 1 base and the V segment lost 3 bases, leaving 10 bases of the junction unmatched. The CDR3 contains 17 residues. For the CDR3, the DNA is TGTGCCAGTAGTATTAAGGGGCGGACAGGGCTCCAAGAGACCCAGTACTTC. This encodes CASSIKGRTGLQETQYF. The whole variable domain, filled in from reference TRBV19 and TRBJ2-5, reads DGGITQSPKYLFRKEGQNVTLSCEQNLNHDAMYWYRQDPGQGLRLIYYSQIVNDFQKGDIAEGYSVSREKKESFPLTVTSAQKNPTAFYLCASSIKGRTGLQETQYFGPGTRLLVL.

CDR3 amino acids: CASSPLYPPQQNTGELFF. CDR3 bases: TGTGCCAGCAGCCCCTTATATCCCCCTCAACAGAACACCGGGGAGCTGTTTTTT. The rearrangement joins TRBV5-6 to TRBJ2-2; D not resolved. Germline V lookup: CDR1 SGHDT, CDR2 YYEEEE. The CDR3 extends over 18 amino acids. Deletions cut 4 bases from V and 1 base from J, with 20 bases between.

The chain uses TRBV14 and TRBJ2-1, with 8 bases identical to TRBD2. The CDR3 sequence is 19 residues long. The germline CDR1 and CDR2 sequences are SGHDN and FVKESK. V lost 0 bases, J lost 5 bases, and 15 bases stayed unmatched. In nucleotides, the CDR3 is TGTGCCAGCAGCCAAGATATAGGTGGGACGGGGGGGTGGCACAATGAGCAGTTCTTC. It encodes CASSQDIGGTGGWHNEQFF.

V is TRBV28 and J is TRBJ2-5; D possibly corresponds to TRBD2 (6 bases). V dropped 1 base and J dropped 2 bases, with 14 bases sitting between them. CDR3 length: 16 amino acids. Germline CDR1 is MDHEN and CDR2 is SYDVKM. CDR3 loop: CASSLLGGAYQETQYF. CDR3 in DNA: TGTGCCAGCAGTTTATTAGGCGGGGCCTATCAAGAGACCCAGTACTTC.

This chain joins TRBV5-5 and TRBJ1-4, with a possible D match to TRBD1 (6 bases). CDR1 SGHKS and CDR2 YYEKEE come from the germline V gene (reference sequence). This CDR3 contains 15 residues. With 3 bases removed from V and 7 bases from J, the gap between germline ends came to 16 bases. The CDR3, as DNA: TGTGCCAGCAGCTCGCCTCGGGGGGCAATTGAAAAACTGTTTTTT. This codes for CASSSPRGAIEKLFF.

The genes are TRBV5-4 and TRBJ2-1; D might be TRBD1 (6 bases). CDR1 is SGHNT, CDR2 YYREEE, per germline (reference sequence). The CDR3 runs to 15 residues. V was cut by 4 bases and J by 4 bases, with 15 bases left in between. The chain's CDR3 is CASSIRDKPYNEQFF. CDR3 nucleotides: TGTGCCAGCAGCATCCGGGACAAGCCATACAATGAGCAGTTCTTC. The whole variable domain, remainder taken from reference TRBV5-4 and TRBJ2-1, is ETGVTQSPTHLIKTRGQQVTLRCSSQSGHNTVSWYQQALGQGPQFIFQYYREEENGRGNFPPRFSGLQFPNYSSELNVNALELDDSALYLCASSIRDKPYNEQFFGPGTRLTVL.

This sequence joins TRBV27 and TRBJ1-5; no clear D gene. The CDR3 contains 15 residues. Trimming removed 0 bases from V and 4 bases from J, with 10 bases in between. Germline V gene data show CDR1 as MNHEY and CDR2 as SMNVEV (reference sequence). The CDR3 DNA is TGTGCCAGCAGTTTATCGGGCCAGAATAATCAGCCCCAGCATTTT. It yields the protein CASSLSGQNNQPQHF.

The chain is built from TRBV7-2 and TRBJ2-2; D is uncertain. Deletions cut 5 bases from V and 3 bases from J, with 7 bases between. The CDR3 contains 13 residues. Germline V gene sequence: CDR1 SGHTA, CDR2 FQGNSA. The DNA for the CDR3 is TGTGCCAGCAGCCTTCGGTACACCGGGGAGCTGTTTTTT. Its protein is CASSLRYTGELFF.

V and J are TRBV6-1 and TRBJ2-7; D is perhaps TRBD1 (5 bases). The germline V gene encodes CDR1 MNHNS and CDR2 SASEGT. The CDR3 has 14 amino acids. V lost 0 bases and J lost 7, with 13 bases in between. The CDR3 nucleotides are TGTGCCAGCAGTGAAGCTTGGGGCCCCCAAGAGCAGTACGTC. It is translated as CASSEAWGPQEQYV.

This clone was detected a few times. The chain links TRBV12-5 to TRBJ2-1; 14 bases fit TRBD2. With 0 bases clipped from V and 6 bases from J, the junction kept 1 base outside the gene matches. CDR3 size: 16 residues. Germline CDR1 reads LGHNT; CDR2 reads FRNRAP. In DNA form, the CDR3 reads TGTGCTAGTGGTTTGGTGACTAGCGGGAGGGCCAATGAGCAGTTCTTC. Its protein is CASGLVTSGRANEQFF.

The rearrangement links TRBV10-3 to TRBJ2-1; TRBD2 might be the D (5 bases). This CDR3 contains 13 residues. The germline V and J ends were trimmed by 4 bases and 9 bases, with 13 bases remaining between them. Germline-derived CDR1 and CDR2 are ENHRY and SYGVKD. The CDR3 sequence is CAISAALAVEQFF. CDR3 DNA: TGTGCCATCAGTGCCGCCCTAGCAGTTGAGCAGTTCTTC.

The chain employs TRBV7-8 and TRBJ1-4; no clear D gene. From germline, CDR1 is SGHVS and CDR2 FQNEAQ. The CDR3 covers 14 residues. V lost 5 bases to trimming and J lost 8 bases, with 15 bases between them. CDR3 sequence (DNA): TGTGCCAGCAGCGGAGGAGACTGGAGGGAAAAACTGTTTTTT. Residues: CASSGGDWREKLFF.

The rearrangement uses TRBV11-2 and TRBJ2-1; 11 bases line up with TRBD2. Germline trimming cut 1 base from V and 5 bases from J; bases unmatched to any gene: 4. Germline V gene data show CDR1 as SGHAT and CDR2 as FQNNGV. The CDR3 runs 16 residues. The CDR3 here is CASSLGLAGGDNEQFF. Here the CDR3 DNA reads TGTGCCAGCAGCTTAGGGCTAGCGGGGGGAGACAATGAGCAGTTCTTC.

The chain recombines TRBV11-2 with TRBJ2-3; 11 nucleotides match TRBD1. Germline V CDR1 and CDR2: SGHAT, FQNNGV. The trim removed 0 bases at V and 5 bases at J, leaving 7 bases unmatched. CDR3 length equals 17 residues. CDR3: CASSLETDRGRRDTQYF. The CDR3 DNA follows: TGTGCCAGCAGCTTAGAGACGGACAGGGGGCGGAGAGATACGCAGTATTTT. The whole variable domain, remainder taken from reference TRBV11-2 and TRBJ2-3, is EAGVAQSPRYKIIEKRQSVAFWCNPISGHATLYWYQQILGQGPKLLIQFQNNGVVDDSQLPKDRFSAERLKGVDSTLKIQPAKLEDSAVYLCASSLETDRGRRDTQYFGPGTRLTVL.

This chain connects TRBV11-2 to TRBJ1-4, with 7 positions matching TRBD1. The CDR3 is 18 amino acids. Germline assignment: CDR1 SGHAT and CDR2 FQNNGV. Losses at the gene ends were 5 bases for V and 7 bases for J; bases not matched to a gene: 19. CDR3 sequence (DNA): TGTGCCAGCAGCCCGAGAACCCAAAGGACAGGCGGCGGTGAAAAACTGTTTTTT. Protein product: CASSPRTQRTGGGEKLFF.

This clone was detected only a few times. The rearrangement uses TRBV19 and TRBJ1-6; no clear D gene. This CDR3 has 14 amino acids. Germline CDR1 and CDR2: LNHDA and SQIVND (reference sequence). V shed 3 bases and J shed 9 bases, with 12 bases lying between them. The CDR3 loop is CASSIGNGISPLHF. In DNA form, the CDR3 reads TGTGCCAGTAGTATCGGCAACGGGATTTCACCCCTCCACTTT.

The chain links TRBV5-1 to TRBJ2-3; D perhaps matches TRBD2 (6 bases). There are 14 residues in the CDR3. CDR1 is SGHRS and CDR2 is YFSETQ in the germline V gene. The germline V and J ends were trimmed by 0 bases and 5 bases, with 10 bases remaining between them. The CDR3 here is CASSLGRERDTQYF. CDR3 nucleotide sequence: TGCGCCAGCAGCTTGGGGAGGGAAAGAGATACGCAGTATTTT. The variable domain in full, completed from reference TRBV5-1 and TRBJ2-3, reads KAGVTQTPRYLIKTRGQQVTLSCSPISGHRSVSWYQQTPGQGLQFLFEYFSETQRNKGNFPGRFSGRQFSNSRSEMNVSTLELGDSALYLCASSLGRERDTQYFGPGTRLTVL.

This clone was observed a few times. The sample carries other DNA sequences with the same CDR3. The chain employs TRBV19 and TRBJ1-1, with D unclear. V was clipped by 5 bases and J by 1 base, with 8 bases between them. In germline, CDR1 is LNHDA, CDR2 SQIVND (reference sequence). The CDR3 has 13 residues. For the CDR3, the DNA is TGTGCCAGTAGTCTTAACTCGAACACTGAAGCTTTCTTT. It specifies CASSLNSNTEAFF.